This is a list of T cell receptor beta chains from one sample in a study of T cells expressing NK-cell markers. After re-calling the 5' RACE reads, TCRdb lists one entry per CDR3 protein, DNA absent. The listing contains approximately 150,000 distinct CDR3 sequences. The sample comprised blood T cells: a sorted CD56 or NKG2C T cell subset, CD4+ or CD8+ T cells, or bulk PBMC T cells (not recorded which). Receptors were obtained from a woman between 18 and 69 years old in good health. CDR3s include the opening cysteine and the closing phenylalanine or tryptophan.

j_call v_call cdr3_aa
TRBJ2-3 TRBV20-1 CSAFVAGGLSSTDTQYF
TRBJ2-7 TRBV18 CASSPPGTGVLYEQYF
TRBJ2-2 TRBV9 CASSTRQGARTGELFF
TRBJ2-7 TRBV7-9 CASSFLGLAGAEQYF
TRBJ1-6 TRBV5-1 CASSFGGTGGGSPLHF
TRBJ1-1 TRBV9 CASSVAGTGGTTEAFF
TRBJ2-1 TRBV10-3 CAISVGTSGAEQFF
TRBJ2-3 TRBV10-2 CASTETQSSTDTQYF
TRBJ2-3 TRBV4-1 CASSQGGTLGTLPTQYF
TRBJ2-1 TRBV2 CASSTTGGLAGGYNEQFF
TRBJ1-1 TRBV4-1 CASSQEHRDTEAFF
TRBJ2-3 TRBV12-5 CASGSRLAGVLTSTDTQYF
TRBJ2-3 TRBV15 CATSRDRPDTQYF
TRBJ1-5 TRBV6-1 CASSEVGQGNQPQHF
TRBJ1-3 TRBV18 CASSPAQDGNTIYF
TRBJ1-5 TRBV12-5 CASGLGGLYQPQHF
TRBJ2-7 TRBV12-3/TRBV12-4 CASSLAGGSYRSEQYF
TRBJ2-7 TRBV5-5 CASSLNLAGAWYEQYF
TRBJ2-1 TRBV5-5 CASSDGQGRYNEQFF
TRBJ2-5 TRBV10-3 CAISVGGDQETQYF
TRBJ1-1 TRBV18 CASSRDGMNTEAFF
TRBJ2-7 TRBV28 CASTPGESAASYEQYF
TRBJ2-1 TRBV3-1 CASSLAGTSGYNEQFF
TRBJ2-3 TRBV18 CASSPGEREGLGQYF
TRBJ1-1 TRBV9 CASSVSNGPASNTEAFF
TRBJ2-7 TRBV5-1 CASSLASGGRTYEQYF
TRBJ2-1 TRBV20-1 CSASHSGRAYNEQFF
TRBJ2-5 TRBV24-1 CATSDLQAQETQYF
TRBJ2-6 TRBV5-1 CASSLAGTSGANVLTF
TRBJ1-1 TRBV12-3/TRBV12-4 CASSSGVEAAPFF
TRBJ1-2 TRBV24-1 CATMQGNGYGYTF
TRBJ2-7 TRBV2 CASPPRTRTSGSSYEQYF
TRBJ1-6 TRBV5-1 CASSYSGQGTLNSPLHF
TRBJ2-7 TRBV20-1 CSARDYKRAGSNYEQYF
TRBJ2-7 TRBV3-1 CASRQTGVTYEQYF
TRBJ1-2 TRBV3-1 CASSQTDKTGYTF
TRBJ2-1 TRBV2 CASASHAYNEQFF
TRBJ2-5 TRBV12-3/TRBV12-4 CASSFSGGAAETQYF
TRBJ2-7 TRBV7-9 CASSLAGLDEQYF
TRBJ2-7 TRBV2 CASSNNGYEQYF
TRBJ2-1 TRBV18 CASSPPTSEGNEQFF
TRBJ1-6 TRBV20-1 CSAQGPGWKNSPLHF
TRBJ2-4 TRBV12-3/TRBV12-4 CASSNGGILGVLAKNIQYF
TRBJ2-3 TRBV20-1 CSVPGTSGNLDTQYF
TRBJ2-7 TRBV3-1 CASSPGDRGTSGLYEQYF
TRBJ2-5 TRBV28 CASSLPLAGAETQYF
TRBJ2-2 TRBV9 CASTHLGQGQGELFF
TRBJ2-3 TRBV24-1 CATSDGVRNTQYF
TRBJ2-1 TRBV2 CASTSQGGGYNEQFF
TRBJ2-3 TRBV29-1 CSVEIGTTSTDTQYF
TRBJ2-5 TRBV5-5 CASSLVEGGTQYF
TRBJ2-5 TRBV30 CAWSQGQGALETQYF
TRBJ1-5 TRBV6-1 CASSVGQPQPQHF
TRBJ1-1 TRBV6-2/TRBV6-3 CASSYSATGGKMDTEAFF
TRBJ1-5 TRBV20-1 CSARRSGPVNQPQHF
TRBJ2-7 TRBV11-2 CASSRQRLEQYF
TRBJ2-7 TRBV27 CASSPLGGQGTEEQYF